A selection of T cell receptor beta chains follows, all from one sample in a study of T cells in Graves' hyperthyroidism and ophthalmopathy. MiXCR, applied by TCRdb to the multiplex PCR reads, yields one record per CDR3 protein. The sample has roughly 500,000 distinct CDR3 sequences; over 35% are singletons. Sequenced material: peripheral blood or thyroid tissue (not recorded which). The receptors stem from an adult woman with Graves' disease, either hyperthyroidism or ophthalmopathy (not recorded which). CDR3s include the opening cysteine and the closing phenylalanine or tryptophan. Each record gives: clone size, V gene, D gene, J gene, CDR3 protein, CDR3 DNA. A D gene is named only where the DNA matches it firmly. The listing skips clone size in some rows; elsewhere it reads once, few, many or a size class.

>few|TRBV29-1|NA|TRBJ1-1
CSVRTDMNTEAFF
TGCAGCGTCCGGACCGACATGAACACTGAAGCTTTCTTT
>NA|TRBV7-2|NA|TRBJ1-2
CASSGGIHYGYTF
TGTGCCAGCAGCGGGGGGATCCACTATGGCTACACCTTC
>many|TRBV28|TRBD1|TRBJ2-7
CASTRQGAVYGQYF
TGTGCCAGCACCCGACAGGGGGCGGTCTACGGGCAGTACTTC
>NA|TRBV25-1|NA|TRBJ1-6
CASSDAPGRSNSPLHF
TGTGCCAGCAGTGACGCCCCCGGACGGTCTAATTCACCCCTCCACTTT
>NA|TRBV6-5|NA|TRBJ2-5
CASSYRGPGTQYF
TGTGCCAGCAGTTACCGTGGCCCAGGGACCCAGTACTTC
>NA|TRBV27|NA|TRBJ1-2
CASSPRGRPNYGYTF
TGTGCCAGCAGTCCAAGGGGACGTCCCAACTATGGCTACACCTTC
>NA|TRBV7-6|NA|TRBJ2-5
CASSYGGAQETQYF
TGTGCCAGCAGCTACGGGGGAGCGCAAGAGACCCAGTACTTC
>NA|TRBV7-3|TRBD1|TRBJ1-5
CASSPGQGNNQPQHF
TGTGCCAGCAGTCCCGGACAGGGTAACAATCAGCCCCAGCATTTT
>NA|TRBV7-8|NA|TRBJ1-6
CASSLAPLNSPLHF
TGTGCCAGCAGCTTAGCACCTTTGAATTCACCCCTCCACTTT
>few|TRBV20-1|TRBD2|TRBJ2-7
CSAIPTSGRAGFYEQYF
TGCAGTGCTATTCCGACTAGCGGGAGGGCCGGCTTCTACGAGCAGTACTTC
>NA|TRBV5-5|TRBD1|TRBJ2-7
CASSHRQGRYERYF
TGTGCCAGCAGCCATCGACAGGGGAGGTACGAGCGGTACTTC
>NA|TRBV7-9|TRBD2|TRBJ2-2
CASSLPSTSGIGYGELFF
TGTGCCAGCAGCTTACCCTCGACTAGCGGGATCGGGTACGGGGAGCTGTTTTTT
>NA|TRBV4-2|TRBD1|TRBJ1-6
CASSPRGTASSSYNSPLHF
TGTGCCAGCAGTCCGCGGGGGACAGCCTCGAGCTCCTATAATTCACCCCTCCACTTT
>few|TRBV6-1|NA|TRBJ1-1
CASSDPPHRHEAFF
TGTGCCAGCAGTGACCCCCCGCACAGGCATGAAGCTTTCTTT
>once|TRBV7-8|TRBD2|TRBJ2-2
CASSLGLAGLDTGELFF
TGTGCCAGCAGCCTGGGACTAGCGGGACTCGACACCGGGGAGCTGTTTTTT
>NA|TRBV7-6|TRBD2|TRBJ2-7
CASSTLAGGLAREQYF
TGTGCCAGCAGCACTCTAGCGGGGGGGCTGGCGCGTGAGCAGTACTTC
>few|TRBV5-8|NA|TRBJ1-2
CASSFRGSYGYTF
TGTGCCAGCAGCTTCCGGGGTTCCTATGGCTACACCTTC
>NA|TRBV5-1|TRBD1|TRBJ1-2
CASSLDRDRGDHGYTF
TGCGCCAGCAGCTTGGATCGGGACAGGGGGGATCATGGCTACACCTTC
>many|TRBV20-1|NA|TRBJ1-1
CSVRDDRSTEAFF
TGCAGTGTACGGGACGACCGATCCACTGAAGCTTTCTTT
>many|TRBV20-1|TRBD1|TRBJ2-2
CSAANRDRGTTGELFF
TGCAGTGCTGCTAACAGGGACAGGGGGACCACCGGGGAGCTGTTTTTT
>NA|TRBV7-9|NA|TRBJ1-6
CASSPGAHNSPLHF
TGTGCCAGCAGCCCAGGGGCCCATAATTCACCCCTCCACTTT
>many|TRBV6-5|NA|TRBJ1-1
CASSYGQNTEAFF
TGTGCCAGCAGCTACGGACAGAACACTGAAGCTTTCTTT
>NA|TRBV20-1|NA|TRBJ1-6
CSQERNSYNSPLHF
TGCAGCCAAGAGAGGAACAGCTATAATTCACCCCTCCACTTT
>many|TRBV3-1|NA|TRBJ1-1
CASSLTLGEAFF
TGTGCCAGCAGCTTGACTTTGGGCGAAGCTTTCTTT
>NA|TRBV24-1|NA|TRBJ1-2
CATSELNQGRNYGYTF
TGTGCCACCAGTGAGCTTAATCAGGGACGGAACTATGGCTACACCTTC
>NA|TRBV7-2|NA|TRBJ2-7
CASSPNMAYEQYF
TGTGCCAGCAGCCCCAACATGGCCTACGAGCAGTACTTC
>NA|TRBV19|NA|TRBJ2-5
CASSMRQGLLETQYF
TGTGCCAGTAGTATGCGGCAGGGGCTTCTGGAGACCCAGTACTTC
>NA|TRBV7-2|NA|TRBJ1-1
CASTSLVSGWTEAFF
TGTGCCAGCACGAGCTTAGTATCAGGGTGGACTGAAGCTTTCTTT
>many|TRBV7-9|NA|TRBJ2-7
CASSPRDHEQYF
TGTGCCAGCAGCCCCCGGGATCACGAGCAGTACTTC